This T cell receptor (beta chain) was recorded in a study of cytomegalovirus exposure and HLA in healthy donors. Study summary: The study placed 70% to 85% of its approximately 360 genotyped donors in the Caucasian-associated ancestry cluster. General study points: Trimming of TCR beta V- and J-genes showed a link, identified in a later analysis, to a missense DCLRE1C variant.

In the PCR, 60 Vbeta and 13 Jbeta primers were used. Measured with immunoSEQ multiplex PCR; TCRdb has only the in-frame clones, and not every one. The sample shows more than 150,000 clones, around four fifths of them seen only once. A remark on this clone: As yet, its antigen is unknown.

V lost 0 bases to trimming and J lost 9 bases; unmatched junction nucleotides: 8. The CDR3 is 16 amino acids. Germline CDR1 is MGHRA and CDR2 is YSYEKL. What was sequenced was PBMCs. The genes are TRBV4-1 and TRBJ2-1; 10 bases line up with TRBD2. The TCR was taken from a woman younger than 30 in good health and CMV-seronegative. The CDR3 DNA reads TGCGCCAGCAGCCAAGATCTCCTAGCGGGGGCGTTTGAGCAGTTCTTC. It codes for CASSQDLLAGAFEQFF.